The 21 T cell receptor beta chains presented below share a single source sample, sequenced in a study of T cells in women clearing cervical HPV infection. Sequencing was performed with immunoSEQ multiplex PCR; in TCRdb, only in-frame clones are kept and a portion is missing. The sample yields 40,000 to 55,000 clones, of which the top ten take up around 0.98%. Sequenced material: blood buffy coat. The receptor source for this set is a woman between 18 and 75 years old with a cervical HPV16 infection that either progressed to CIN3+ or cleared (not recorded which).

A word on this clone: The sequence runs out 3 residues before the end of the CDR3; the remainder is reconstructed from the germline J gene. The chain uses TRBV5-4 and TRBJ1-1; D is uncertain. V was cut by 5 bases and J by 3 bases, with 11 bases left in between. Per germline, CDR1 SGHNT and CDR2 YYREEE (reference sequence). This CDR3 has 13 amino acids. The covered CDR3 bases are TGTGCCAGCAGTTTAGGGCAGTACACTGAA. Its protein product is CASSLGQYTE. The CDR3 in full is CASSLGQYTEAFF.

About this clone: The sequenced fragment ends 3 residues before the CDR3 boundary, so the rest is inferred from the germline J gene. V and J are TRBV29-1 and TRBJ2-3; D is ambiguous. The CDR3 totals 12 residues. Trimming pared 4 bases from V and 2 bases from J, leaving 7 bases between. Germline assignment: CDR1 SQVTM and CDR2 ANQGSEA. CDR3 loop: CSVVPSTDTQYF. CDR3 DNA, as far as it was read: TGCAGCGTTGTCCCTTCCACAGATACG.

Comments on this clone: Coverage ceases 3 residues before the CDR3 finishes, and the germline J gene fills in the end. This chain joins TRBV7-9 and TRBJ2-7; 10 bases are a match to TRBD1. The germline V gene encodes CDR1 SEHNR and CDR2 FQNEAQ (reference sequence). Germline trimming cut 0 bases from V and 3 bases from J; bases unmatched to any gene: 2. The CDR3 runs to 15 residues. CDR3 sequence: CASSLARDRGYEQYF. CDR3 DNA, as far as it was read: TGTGCCAGCAGCTTAGCCCGGGACAGGGGCTACGAG.

Concerning this clone: The read ends 3 residues before the CDR3 terminus; that terminus is restored from the germline J gene. The rearrangement links TRBV9 to TRBJ2-1, with a possible D match to TRBD2 (6 bases). The length of the CDR3 is 15 residues. CDR1 is SGDLS, CDR2 YYNGEE, per germline. V dropped 4 bases and J dropped 7 bases, with 18 bases sitting between them. The covered CDR3 bases are TGTGCCAGCAGCTTACCGGGACTGACGGGGAATGAG. This codes for CASSLPGLTGNE. The complete CDR3 sequence is CASSLPGLTGNEQFF.

As to this clone: The DNA ends 3 residues before the CDR3 does, and the rest of the CDR3 is filled in from the germline J gene. The rearrangement joins TRBV11-3 to TRBJ2-1; D is possibly TRBD2 (6 bases). The V and J ends lost 5 bases and 8 bases respectively, with 16 bases between them. CDR1 is SGHNT and CDR2 is YENEEA in the germline V gene. This CDR3 spans 14 amino acids. The CDR3 here is CASSASRSSDEQFF. Incomplete CDR3 DNA: TGTGCCAGCAGCGCGTCCCGGTCTAGCGATGAG.

As concerns this clone: The sequenced fragment ends 3 residues before the CDR3 boundary, so the rest is inferred from the germline J gene. The genes are TRBV18 and TRBJ1-2; D may be TRBD1 (5 bases). The CDR3 is 13 amino acids. Germline V gives CDR1 KGHSH, CDR2 LQKENI. Partial CDR3 DNA: TGTGCCAGCTCACCACCGGGGCTCTACGAC. Protein product: CASSPPGLYD. In full, the CDR3 reads CASSPPGLYDYTF.

As concerns this clone: With the read ending 3 residues before the CDR3 end, the germline J gene is used to fill in that end. This chain links TRBV2 with TRBJ2-3; tentative D call: TRBD1 (5 bases). The CDR3 loop spans 14 amino acids. The germline CDR1 and CDR2 sequences are SNHLY and FYNNEI. The CDR3 sequence is CASSQGLNNQPQYF. CDR3 bases read: TGTGCCAGCAGTCAGGGCCTCAACAATCAGCCG.

A word on this clone: The read terminates 3 residues ahead of where the CDR3 ends, so the germline J gene completes it. The V call is TRBV5-1, the J call TRBJ2-5; no clear D. Trimming left V 0 bases short and J 2 bases short, with 5 bases between. The CDR3 sequence is 13 residues long. Germline values: CDR1 SGHRS, CDR2 YFSETQ. The covered CDR3 bases are TGCGCCAGCAGCTTGGACTTTCAAGAGACC. Its protein product is CASSLDFQET. The CDR3 in its entirety is CASSLDFQETQYF.

Turning to this clone: The CDR3 is cut off 3 residues early in the read; its end comes from the germline J gene. The chain carries TRBV11-2 and TRBJ2-7; 9 nucleotides agree with TRBD1. This CDR3 has 15 residues. J was trimmed by 2 bases and V by 7 bases; bases with no gene match: 9. CDR1 SGHAT and CDR2 FQNNGV come from the germline V gene. CDR3 in amino acids: CASTYTGTGTYEQYF. CDR3 bases read: TGTGCCAGCACCTATACCGGGACAGGGACCTACGAG.

As for this clone: The sequence runs out 3 residues before the end of the CDR3; the remainder is reconstructed from the germline J gene. The V gene is TRBV7-3, the J gene TRBJ2-1; 9 positions agree with TRBD1. Germline CDR1 is SGHTA and CDR2 is FQGTGA. This CDR3 comprises 17 residues. V dropped 5 bases and J dropped 9; count of bases not matched to a gene: 17. CDR3 in amino acids: CASSSYQPGQGSGEQFF. CDR3 DNA, as far as it was read: TGTGCCAGCAGCAGCTACCAACCGGGACAGGGTAGCGGTGAG. Variable domain in full (rest from reference TRBV7-3 and TRBJ2-1): GAGVSQTPSNKVTEKGKYVELRCDPISGHTALYWYRQSLGQGPEFLIYFQGTGAADDSGLPNDRFFAVRPEGSVSTLKIQRTERGDSAVYLCASSSYQPGQGSGEQFFGPGTRLTVL.

As to this clone: Read sequence stops 3 residues before the CDR3 end, and the germline J gene provides the missing end. This rearrangement joins TRBV6-1 to TRBJ2-7; no firm D call. V was pared by 2 bases and J by 5 bases, with 13 bases between. CDR3 length: 14 residues. Germline loops: CDR1 MNHNS, CDR2 SASEGT. CDR3 DNA, as far as it was read: TGTGCCAGCAGTGAACAGGTTTCAGTCCACGAG. This translates into CASSEQVSVHE. The whole CDR3 region reads CASSEQVSVHEQYF.

The CDR3 protein is CASGPSGRGDEKLFF. The sequenced CDR3 bases are TGCGCCAGCGGCCCCTCAGGAAGAGGAGATGAAAAG. The chain joins TRBV5-1 to TRBJ2-2; D gene ambiguous. The read falls 3 residues short of the CDR3 end, and the missing part is taken from the germline J gene. Germline CDR1 is SGHRS and CDR2 is YFSETQ. The CDR3 length is 15 residues.

Points on this clone: The read halts 3 residues ahead of the CDR3 end, with the missing end drawn from the germline J gene. The chain joins TRBV7-9 to TRBJ2-3; TRBD2 is a possible D gene (7 bases). The CDR3 consists of 13 residues. CDR1 is SEHNR and CDR2 is FQNEAQ in the germline V gene (reference sequence). V lost 8 bases, J lost 8 bases, and 17 bases lay in between. This chain's CDR3 is CASSDSPGGTQYF. Partial CDR3 DNA: TGTGCCAGCTCGGACAGCCCGGGAGGTACG. Together with reference TRBV7-9 and TRBJ2-3, the CDR3 gives the full variable domain: DTGVSQNPRHKITKRGQNVTFRCDPISEHNRLYWYRQTLGQGPEFLTYFQNEAQLEKSRLLSDRFSAERPKGSFSTLEIQRTEQGDSAMYLCASSDSPGGTQYFGPGTRLTVL.

Worth noting for this clone: The CDR3 end falls 3 residues outside the read, so it is completed with the germline J gene. The rearrangement links TRBV2 to TRBJ1-4; possible D gene TRBD1, 5 bases. The CDR3 is made up of 14 amino acids. The germline V gene encodes CDR1 SNHLY and CDR2 FYNNEI. The CDR3 here is CASSERAGANVLFF. CDR3 DNA (partial): TGTGCCAGCAGTGAGAGGGCTGGGGCCAACGTA.

Comments on this clone: The CDR3 end is not reached by the read, which stops 3 residues before it; the germline J gene fills it in. The rearrangement joins TRBV20-1 to TRBJ2-3; 9 bases map to TRBD2. CDR3 length equals 13 residues. The germline V gene encodes CDR1 DFQATT and CDR2 SNEGSKA (reference sequence). J lost 5 bases, V lost 0 bases, and 0 bases had no gene match. CDR3 sequence reads: CSAREAGGDTQYF. Partial CDR3 DNA: TGCAGTGCTAGAGAAGCGGGGGGAGATACG.

Incomplete CDR3 DNA: TGTGCCAGAAGCTTGCAGGGGAGCACCTACGAG. Amino acids: CARSLQGSTYE. In full, the CDR3 is CARSLQGSTYEQYF. This rearrangement joins TRBV5-3 to TRBJ2-7; maybe TRBD1 (6 bases). The read terminates 3 residues ahead of where the CDR3 ends, so the germline J gene completes it. TRBV5-3 is designated an ORF whose function remains uncertain. V lost 1 base and J 2 bases, leaving 10 bases between the germline ends. This CDR3 has 14 amino acids.

As regards this clone: From the germline J gene comes the end of the CDR3, since the read stops 3 residues before it. The chain joins TRBV7-6 to TRBJ1-6; a possible D gene is TRBD1 (5 bases). This CDR3 is 16 amino acids long. Germline CDR1 is SGHVS and CDR2 is FNYEAQ. Trimming stripped 6 bases from V and 0 bases from J, with 12 bases between. The CDR3 loop is CASSPQESSYNSPLHF. The sequenced CDR3 bases are TGTGCCAGCAGTCCACAGGAAAGCTCCTATAATTCACCC.

As to this clone: The read terminates 3 residues before the CDR3 end, so the remaining end is supplied by the germline J gene. The chain employs TRBV7-2 and TRBJ2-1; no firm D call. V lost 3 bases and J lost 6, with 12 bases in between. The V gene's germline CDR1 is SGHTA and CDR2 FQGNSA. The CDR3 has 14 amino acids. Partial CDR3 DNA: TGTGCCAGCAGCTTGAGTGGCAGGCTCAATGAG. Translating gives CASSLSGRLNE. The whole CDR3 protein reads CASSLSGRLNEQFF.

With respect to this clone: The read terminates 3 residues ahead of where the CDR3 ends, so the germline J gene completes it. This chain connects TRBV19 to TRBJ1-5; D is undetermined. The CDR3 length is 15 residues. Between the trimmed V and J ends, which lost 1 base and 6 bases, there was a span of 13 bases. Germline CDR1 reads LNHDA; CDR2 reads SQIVND (reference sequence). The covered CDR3 bases are TGTGCCAGTAGTATAGCGATCTTCAGTGGTCAGCCC. It translates to CASSIAIFSGQP. The CDR3 as a whole reads CASSIAIFSGQPQHF.

On this clone: The read ends 3 residues before the CDR3 terminus; that terminus is restored from the germline J gene. The chain employs TRBV14 and TRBJ2-7; 11 bases agree with TRBD2. The V and J ends lost 0 bases and 0 bases, in that order; junction bases with no gene match: 13. CDR1 and CDR2 (germline): SGHDN, FVKESK. The CDR3 spans 20 residues. CDR3 bases read: TGTGCCAGCAGCCAAGAGTTTGGCCTAGCGGGGGGCCACAGCTCCTACGAG. It encodes CASSQEFGLAGGHSSYE. The full CDR3 is CASSQEFGLAGGHSSYEQYF.

As concerns this clone: The observed sequence ends 3 residues before the CDR3 terminus, with the missing tail filled in from the germline J gene. This chain joins TRBV5-1 and TRBJ1-6; 7 bases line up with TRBD1. The germline CDR1 and CDR2 sequences are SGHRS and YFSETQ. CDR3 length equals 16 residues. J lost 9 bases, V lost 3 bases, and 12 bases had no gene match. CDR3 residues: CASSSAVGTAASPLHF. The part of the CDR3 DNA that was read is TGCGCCAGCAGCTCGGCCGTTGGGACAGCAGCTTCACCC.